The clone carrying this T cell receptor (beta chain) appeared once. Per the original methods: Amplification with reference gene primers provided the estimates of nucleated cell counts. Profiling relied on immunoSEQ multiplex PCR, and the TCRdb table lists in-frame clones only, not all of them. V and J calls and clone size are as listed in that table; D and trimming were resolved from the DNA. The sample has over 25,000 clones; just over 85% are singletons. This sample is part of a study of blood T cell repertoires in COVID-19. Study-level information: Both acute and convalescent COVID-19 samples were obtained from the United States, Italy and Spain.

The CDR3 runs to 13 residues. After removal of 5 bases from V and 7 bases from J, the junction contained 7 bases not matched to a gene. Germline lookup yields CDR1 MDHEN and CDR2 SYDVKM. The origin of this receptor is a man aged 65 to 79 with acute or convalescent COVID-19. The genes are TRBV28 and TRBJ2-5, with 7 bases matching TRBD2. The material sequenced was peripheral blood. CDR3 loop: CASSRQGEGTQYF. For the CDR3, the DNA is TGTGCCAGCAGTCGACAAGGGGAGGGGACCCAGTACTTC.